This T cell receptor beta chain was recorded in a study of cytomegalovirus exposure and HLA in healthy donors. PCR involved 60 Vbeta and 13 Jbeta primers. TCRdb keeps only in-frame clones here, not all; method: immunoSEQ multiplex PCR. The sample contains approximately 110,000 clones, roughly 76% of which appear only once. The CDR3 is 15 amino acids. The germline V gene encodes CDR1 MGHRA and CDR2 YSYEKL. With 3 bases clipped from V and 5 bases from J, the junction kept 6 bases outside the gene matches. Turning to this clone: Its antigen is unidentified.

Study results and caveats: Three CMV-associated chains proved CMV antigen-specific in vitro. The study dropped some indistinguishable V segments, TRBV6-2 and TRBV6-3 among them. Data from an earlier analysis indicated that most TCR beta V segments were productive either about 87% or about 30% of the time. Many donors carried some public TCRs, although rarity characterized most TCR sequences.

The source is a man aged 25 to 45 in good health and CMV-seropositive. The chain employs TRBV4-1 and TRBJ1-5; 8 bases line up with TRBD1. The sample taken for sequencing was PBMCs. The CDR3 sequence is CASSQDQGAYQPQHF. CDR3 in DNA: TGCGCCAGCAGCCAGGATCAGGGGGCCTATCAGCCCCAGCATTTT.